Listed here is a single TCR beta chain. This sample is drawn from a study of blood T cell repertoires in COVID-19. Study-level background: The cDNA or gDNA used as material had been derived from T cells, B-cell-depleted T cells, or PBMCs.

Per germline, CDR1 SGHRS and CDR2 YFSETQ. The length of the CDR3 is 14 residues. With 4 bases clipped from V and 6 bases from J, the junction kept 7 bases outside the gene matches. Only in-frame clones appear in the TCRdb table, and some are missing; sequencing was by immunoSEQ multiplex PCR. The data contain around 330,000 clones, roughly 90% of them singletons. Study members were between about 18 and 100 years old and lived in roughly 24 US regions. Recovery meant two consecutive negative NP/OP PCR tests, professional clearance, or resolved symptoms. This sequence was found in a woman in her late teens or twenties who had recovered from COVID-19. The sample consisted of PBMCs or T cells enriched from blood (not recorded which). The rearrangement joins TRBV5-1 to TRBJ1-2; 9 bases match TRBD1. In DNA form, the CDR3 reads TGCGCCAGCAGCCCACCGGGACAGGGTGATGGCTACACCTTC. Its protein is CASSPPGQGDGYTF. Full variable domain (missing parts from reference TRBV5-1 and TRBJ1-2): KAGVTQTPRYLIKTRGQQVTLSCSPISGHRSVSWYQQTPGQGLQFLFEYFSETQRNKGNFPGRFSGRQFSNSRSEMNVSTLELGDSALYLCASSPPGQGDGYTFGSGTRLTVV.